This entry lists 28 T cell receptor beta chains sequenced from one sample in a study of cytomegalovirus exposure and HLA in healthy donors. TCRdb keeps only in-frame clones here, not all; method: immunoSEQ multiplex PCR. Among 100,000 to 120,000 clones listed, 88% were seen once. The sample was PBMCs. The receptors here all came from a woman aged 30 to 39 in good health and CMV-seropositive.

This clone has only one observation. This chain connects TRBV7-3 to TRBJ2-7; D unresolved. The CDR3 contains 13 residues. V lost 1 base to trimming and J lost 3 bases, with 7 bases between them. Looked up from germline, CDR1 is SGHTA and CDR2 is FQGTGA. CDR3 amino acids: CASSLIDFYEQYF. The CDR3 DNA sequence: TGTGCCAGCAGCTTAATTGACTTCTACGAGCAGTACTTC.

A word on this clone: This specimen includes other DNA sequences encoding the same CDR3. V is TRBV19 and J is TRBJ2-7; D possibly corresponds to TRBD2 (6 bases). Trimming pared 3 bases from V and 7 bases from J, leaving 7 bases between. The CDR3 loop spans 11 amino acids. Per the germline V gene, CDR1 is LNHDA and CDR2 is SQIVND (reference sequence). The CDR3 region has the DNA TGTGCCAGTAGTATTGGAGGGGAGCAGTACTTC. Its protein product is CASSIGGEQYF.

This chain connects TRBV19 to TRBJ2-7, with 7 bases aligning to TRBD2. Germline V gives CDR1 LNHDA, CDR2 SQIVND (reference sequence). J gave up 9 bases and V 4 bases, and 9 bases lay outside the gene matches. This CDR3 comprises 13 residues. CDR3 nucleotides: TGTGCCAGTAGTACCTCCAGCGGGGTCTGGCAGTACTTC. Translation gives CASSTSSGVWQYF. Full variable domain (remainder filled in from reference TRBV19 and TRBJ2-7): DGGITQSPKYLFRKEGQNVTLSCEQNLNHDAMYWYRQDPGQGLRLIYYSQIVNDFQKGDIAEGYSVSREKKESFPLTVTSAQKNPTAFYLCASSTSSGVWQYFGPGTRLTVT.

In this sample, this clone turned up once. The rearrangement uses TRBV15 and TRBJ1-2; D is possibly TRBD1 (5 bases). Trimming took off 0 bases at V and 7 bases at J, with 15 bases between the two ends. The CDR3 length is 15 residues. Germline CDR1 and CDR2: LNHNV and YYDKDF (reference sequence). The CDR3 coding sequence is TGTGCCACCAGCAGAGAGAACGGGGGACTGGGTGGCTACACCTTC. Translating gives CATSRENGGLGGYTF. The whole variable domain, remainder taken from reference TRBV15 and TRBJ1-2, is DAMVIQNPRYQVTQFGKPVTLSCSQTLNHNVMYWYQQKSSQAPKLLFHYYDKDFNNEADTPDNFQSRRPNTSFCFLDIRSPGLGDTAMYLCATSRENGGLGGYTFGSGTRLTVV.

The chain combines TRBV5-1 with TRBJ1-1; D is perhaps TRBD1 (5 bases). CDR1 SGHRS and CDR2 YFSETQ come from the germline V gene. The CDR3 spans 13 residues. Deletions cut 3 bases from V and 5 bases from J, with 11 bases between. For the CDR3, the DNA is TGCGCCAGCAGCTACCGGCAGGGAACTGAAGCTTTCTTT. Protein sequence: CASSYRQGTEAFF.

The rearrangement links TRBV5-1 to TRBJ2-3; 10 bases fit TRBD2. The CDR3 spans 15 residues. The germline V gene encodes CDR1 SGHRS and CDR2 YFSETQ. After removal of 5 bases from V and 2 bases from J, the junction contained 5 bases not matched to a gene. The CDR3 bases are TGCGCCAGCAGTCCCGGACTAGCGGCCACAGATACGCAGTATTTT. As protein: CASSPGLAATDTQYF.

This rearrangement joins TRBV19 to TRBJ2-7; 8 bases fit TRBD2. The CDR3 spans 15 residues. V lost 5 bases to trimming and J lost 3 bases; unmatched junction nucleotides: 9. Germline V gene sequence: CDR1 LNHDA, CDR2 SQIVND (reference sequence). CDR3 DNA sequence: TGTGCCAGTAGTGGGGGCGGGACTAGAAGCTACGAGCAGTACTTC. Protein: CASSGGGTRSYEQYF.

The rearrangement links TRBV6-5 to TRBJ1-2; D is unresolved. The CDR3 extends over 16 amino acids. Trimming removed 0 bases from V and 4 bases from J, with 15 bases in between. CDR1 and CDR2 from the germline V gene are MNHEY and SVGAGI. The CDR3 here is CASSYSREVTSYGYTF. CDR3 bases: TGTGCCAGCAGTTACTCGAGAGAGGTCACAAGCTATGGCTACACCTTC.

This clone occurred once. V gene TRBV5-4 combines with J gene TRBJ1-3; weak D call: TRBD1 (5 bases). Germline CDR1 and CDR2: SGHNT and YYREEE (reference sequence). V was clipped by 4 bases and J by 1 base, with 15 bases between them. The length of the CDR3 is 16 residues. Written as DNA, the CDR3 is TGTGCCAGCAGCCTGACAGTTACAGGATCTGGAAACACCATATATTTT. This sequence encodes CASSLTVTGSGNTIYF. The whole variable domain, filled in from reference TRBV5-4 and TRBJ1-3, reads ETGVTQSPTHLIKTRGQQVTLRCSSQSGHNTVSWYQQALGQGPQFIFQYYREEENGRGNFPPRFSGLQFPNYSSELNVNALELDDSALYLCASSLTVTGSGNTIYFGEGSWLTVV.

This chain links TRBV5-4 with TRBJ2-3; TRBD1 matches at 10 bases. Germline V gives CDR1 SGHNT, CDR2 YYREEE (reference sequence). V shed 0 bases, J shed 4 bases, and the junction held 5 bases outside the gene matches. This CDR3 region has 16 residues. The CDR3: CASSLAGTGAADTQYF. Written as DNA, the CDR3 is TGTGCCAGCAGCTTGGCCGGGACAGGGGCGGCAGATACGCAGTATTTT.

V and J are TRBV30 and TRBJ2-7; D unresolved. This CDR3 comprises 13 residues. Between the trimmed V and J ends, which lost 3 bases and 0 bases, there was a span of 9 bases. Per germline, CDR1 GTSNPN and CDR2 SVGIG (reference sequence). The DNA of the CDR3 is TGTGCCTGGAGAGGTCGGAGCTCCTACGAGCAGTACTTC. Residues: CAWRGRSSYEQYF.

This clone was seen a single time. CDR3: CASKDKYGYTF. CDR3 coding DNA: TGTGCCAGCAAAGACAAGTATGGCTACACCTTC. This chain connects TRBV6-5 to TRBJ1-2, with D unclear. CDR3 length: 11 amino acids. V lost 7 bases and J 5 bases, leaving 8 bases between the germline ends. Germline CDR1 MNHEY, CDR2 SVGAGI.

The chain uses TRBV30 and TRBJ2-7; 11 positions match TRBD2. CDR1 is GTSNPN and CDR2 is SVGIG in the germline V gene (reference sequence). The V gene end was trimmed by 3 bases and the J gene end by 0 bases; junction bases not matched to a gene: 16. The CDR3 runs to 19 residues. The CDR3: CAWSQKSASGRLSSYEQYF. Written as DNA, the CDR3 is TGTGCCTGGAGCCAGAAGAGTGCTAGCGGGAGGTTAAGCTCCTACGAGCAGTACTTC.

The chain joins TRBV7-9 to TRBJ1-5, with 8 nucleotides matching TRBD1. Trimming removed 5 bases from V and 2 bases from J; junction bases left unmatched: 2. Germline CDR1 is SEHNR and CDR2 is FQNEAQ (reference sequence). CDR3 size: 14 residues. CDR3 sequence reads: CASSQGAGNQPQHF. The CDR3 DNA is TGTGCCAGCAGCCAGGGGGCGGGCAATCAGCCCCAGCATTTT.

Only one count was recorded for this clone. The gene calls are TRBV5-1 and TRBJ2-5; 12 nucleotides match TRBD2. This CDR3 is built from 15 residues. Germline trimming cut 4 bases from V and 4 bases from J; bases unmatched to any gene: 5. Per germline, CDR1 SGHRS and CDR2 YFSETQ. CDR3 amino acids: CASSPPTSGGETQYF. CDR3 nucleotides: TGCGCCAGCAGCCCTCCGACTAGCGGGGGAGAGACCCAGTACTTC.

The rearrangement joins TRBV27 to TRBJ2-7; the match to TRBD1 covers 12 bases. Germline V lookup: CDR1 MNHEY, CDR2 SMNVEV (reference sequence). Germline trimming cut 5 bases from V and 6 bases from J; bases unmatched to any gene: 5. The CDR3 sequence is 14 residues long. The CDR3 coding sequence is TGTGCCAGCAGTGCCGGGACAGGGGGCTTCGAGCAGTACTTC. Translation: CASSAGTGGFEQYF.

The chain recombines TRBV19 with TRBJ2-1, with TRBD1 matching over 7 bases. The V and J ends lost 6 bases and 2 bases, in that order; junction bases with no gene match: 19. CDR1 is LNHDA and CDR2 is SQIVND in the germline V gene (reference sequence). The CDR3 is made up of 19 amino acids. The CDR3 DNA reads as TGTGCCAGTAGACAAAAAGGGACAGTCCCTTCAGGGGCCTACAATGAGCAGTTCTTC. Its translation: CASRQKGTVPSGAYNEQFF.

The chain is built from TRBV5-6 and TRBJ1-2, with a tentative D call TRBD1 (6 bases). This CDR3 has 15 residues. Trimming removed 4 bases at V and 2 bases at J, with 15 bases between. Germline V gene sequence: CDR1 SGHDT, CDR2 YYEEEE. The CDR3 DNA is TGTGCCAGCAGCCCAGGACAGCTAGTCAACTATGGCTACACCTTC. Its protein product is CASSPGQLVNYGYTF.

The chain couples TRBV29-1 to TRBJ2-1; 15 bases map to TRBD2. J was trimmed by 6 bases and V by 4 bases; bases with no gene match: 7. The germline V gene encodes CDR1 SQVTM and CDR2 ANQGSEA. The CDR3 is 16 amino acids. Here the CDR3 reads CSVGGTSGRNGNEQFF. DNA of the CDR3: TGCAGCGTTGGGGGGACTAGCGGGAGGAATGGCAATGAGCAGTTCTTC.

CDR3 residues: CASSLGPSGTNTGELFF. DNA for the CDR3: TGTGCCAGCAGCTTGGGACCGAGCGGGACGAACACCGGGGAGCTGTTTTTT. V and J are TRBV5-6 and TRBJ2-2, with 7 bases aligning to TRBD2. Germline V lookup: CDR1 SGHDT, CDR2 YYEEEE. With 0 bases clipped from V and 0 bases from J, the junction kept 5 bases outside the gene matches. The CDR3 has 17 residues.

The chain joins TRBV4-2 to TRBJ2-7; D possibly corresponds to TRBD2 (6 bases). This CDR3 is 16 amino acids long. Germline lookup yields CDR1 LGHNA and CDR2 YNFKEQ. V was cut by 0 bases and J by 0 bases, with 12 bases left in between. CDR3 region: CASSQDVAVSSYEQYF. CDR3 coding DNA: TGTGCCAGCAGCCAAGATGTAGCGGTGAGCTCCTACGAGCAGTACTTC.

This clone has just one count. The CDR3 DNA is TGTGCCAGTGTACCGGGACAGAGCCTTTATAGCAATCAGCCCCAGCATTTT. It codes for CASVPGQSLYSNQPQHF. The chain has TRBV19 and TRBJ1-5, with TRBD1 identical over 7 bases. The junction had 13 bases not matched to a gene; V was cut back by 8 bases and J by 0 bases. The CDR3 length is 17 residues. Germline-derived CDR1 and CDR2 are LNHDA and SQIVND (reference sequence). Drawing the rest from reference TRBV19 and TRBJ1-5, the complete variable domain is DGGITQSPKYLFRKEGQNVTLSCEQNLNHDAMYWYRQDPGQGLRLIYYSQIVNDFQKGDIAEGYSVSREKKESFPLTVTSAQKNPTAFYLCASVPGQSLYSNQPQHFGDGTRLSIL.

J is TRBJ2-1 and V is TRBV5-1, with a weak D call TRBD2 (6 bases). There are 15 residues in the CDR3. Trimming removed 4 bases at V and 5 bases at J, with 16 bases between. Germline V gene data show CDR1 as SGHRS and CDR2 as YFSETQ. CDR3 protein: CASSQRLDSHNEQFF. The CDR3 nucleotides are TGCGCCAGCAGCCAAAGACTAGATTCCCACAATGAGCAGTTCTTC. The variable domain in full, completed from reference TRBV5-1 and TRBJ2-1, reads KAGVTQTPRYLIKTRGQQVTLSCSPISGHRSVSWYQQTPGQGLQFLFEYFSETQRNKGNFPGRFSGRQFSNSRSEMNVSTLELGDSALYLCASSQRLDSHNEQFFGPGTRLTVL.

The rearrangement links TRBV15 to TRBJ1-1; no clear D. The germline gives CDR1 LNHNV, CDR2 YYDKDF (reference sequence). CDR3 size: 15 residues. Trimming cost V 0 bases and J 2 bases, with 10 bases left between them. In DNA form, the CDR3 reads TGTGCCACCAGCAGAGATGGCACAATTAACACTGAAGCTTTCTTT. Protein product: CATSRDGTINTEAFF.

The chain links TRBV6-5 to TRBJ2-5; TRBD1 agrees at 7 bases. The V segment lost 0 bases and the J segment 4 bases; nucleotides outside the gene matches: 2. Germline lookup yields CDR1 MNHEY and CDR2 SVGAGI. The CDR3 consists of 14 residues. The CDR3 DNA reads TGTGCCAGCAGTTACTCTTGGACAGGAGAGACCCAGTACTTC. Translating gives CASSYSWTGETQYF.

The rearrangement joins TRBV2 to TRBJ2-1, with 11 bases aligning to TRBD2. Trimming removed 5 bases from V and 8 bases from J; junction bases left unmatched: 8. The CDR3 sequence is 15 residues long. Germline assignment: CDR1 SNHLY and CDR2 FYNNEI. CDR3 loop: CASSSLAGGPDEQFF. In DNA form, the CDR3 reads TGTGCCAGCAGTTCTCTAGCGGGGGGCCCCGATGAGCAGTTCTTC.

A remark on this clone: Different DNA sequences within this sample yield the same CDR3. The chain has TRBV5-6 and TRBJ1-2, with 12 positions matching TRBD1. Germline V lookup: CDR1 SGHDT, CDR2 YYEEEE. This CDR3 has 16 residues. Trimming removed 0 bases from V and 8 bases from J; junction bases left unmatched: 8. The CDR3 is CASSLVPGQGAGGYTF. DNA of the CDR3: TGTGCCAGCAGCTTGGTACCGGGACAGGGGGCTGGGGGCTACACCTTC.

The gene calls are TRBV10-1 and TRBJ2-3; D is possibly TRBD2 (5 bases). The CDR3 length is 15 residues. Germline CDR1 reads WNHNN; CDR2 reads SYGVQD (reference sequence). V lost 3 bases to trimming and J lost 0 bases, with 10 bases between them. The CDR3 DNA reads TGCGCCAGCAGTGAAGGAGCGGCTAGCACAGATACGCAGTATTTT. Its protein is CASSEGAASTDTQYF.